One and the same sample provided the 19 T cell receptor beta chains below, sequenced in a study of blood T cell repertoires in COVID-19. Only in-frame clones appear in the TCRdb table, and some are missing; sequencing was by immunoSEQ multiplex PCR. The sample comprises approximately 200,000 clones, 70% to 90% of which are singletons, and over 2.5% rests with the top ten. The sample comprised peripheral blood. The receptors were sampled from a man in his fifties who had recovered from COVID-19.

The genes are TRBV5-4 and TRBJ1-6; 8 bases agree with TRBD1. V was pared by 0 bases and J by 8 bases, with 4 bases of the junction left unmatched. Germline CDR1 and CDR2: SGHNT and YYREEE (reference sequence). CDR3 length equals 15 residues. The CDR3, as DNA: TGTGCCAGCAGCTTGGGACAGGGGCTCGATTCACCCCTCCACTTT. Protein sequence: CASSLGQGLDSPLHF. The variable domain in full, with the rest retrieved from reference TRBV5-4 and TRBJ1-6, is ETGVTQSPTHLIKTRGQQVTLRCSSQSGHNTVSWYQQALGQGPQFIFQYYREEENGRGNFPPRFSGLQFPNYSSELNVNALELDDSALYLCASSLGQGLDSPLHFGNGTRLTVT.

The chain links TRBV5-1 to TRBJ1-6, with 7 bases matching TRBD1. The CDR3 is made up of 16 amino acids. Trimming at V came to 3 bases and at J to 5 bases, leaving 8 bases not matched to a gene. Germline V lookup: CDR1 SGHRS, CDR2 YFSETQ. This chain's CDR3 is CASSSTQGQNNSPLHF. CDR3 nucleotides: TGCGCCAGCAGCTCGACCCAGGGACAGAATAATTCACCCCTCCACTTT.

This sequence joins TRBV7-9 and TRBJ2-1; D is ambiguous. Germline V CDR1 and CDR2: SEHNR, FQNEAQ (reference sequence). Trimming took 9 bases from V and 1 from J, leaving 10 bases between them. This CDR3 is built from 13 residues. The CDR3 spells CASPLGSYNEQFF. The CDR3 DNA reads TGTGCCAGTCCCCTCGGGTCCTACAATGAGCAGTTCTTC.

This chain connects TRBV29-1 to TRBJ2-1; 10 positions match TRBD1. The length of the CDR3 is 14 residues. Germline V gene data show CDR1 as SQVTM and CDR2 as ANQGSEA. V gave up 6 bases and J gave up 2 bases; unmatched junction bases: 4. The CDR3 DNA reads TGCAGCGTGTCGACAGGGGGCGCCTACAATGAGCAGTTCTTC. Translating it yields CSVSTGGAYNEQFF.

In this sample, this clone turned up once. The chain carries TRBV28 and TRBJ1-1; maybe TRBD1 (6 bases). The CDR3 is made up of 11 amino acids. Germline lookup yields CDR1 MDHEN and CDR2 SYDVKM. The germline V and J ends were trimmed by 8 bases and 11 bases, with 15 bases remaining between them. The CDR3 here is CASEKQGVAFF. In nucleotides, the CDR3 is TGTGCCAGCGAGAAACAGGGTGTGGCTTTCTTT.

In its sample, this clone was seen once. The V gene is TRBV18, the J gene TRBJ1-2; D not resolved. Trimming removed 3 bases from V and 4 bases from J, with 15 bases in between. Germline loops: CDR1 KGHSH, CDR2 LQKENI. This CDR3 contains 15 residues. Here the CDR3 reads CASSPPSLESYGYTF. CDR3 in DNA: TGTGCCAGCTCACCGCCCTCCCTAGAAAGCTATGGCTACACCTTC.

The V and J genes are TRBV30 and TRBJ1-5; tentatively, D is TRBD1 (5 bases). CDR1 GTSNPN and CDR2 SVGIG come from the germline V gene (reference sequence). The V gene lost 2 bases and the J gene lost 2 bases, with 16 bases spanning the gap. The CDR3 consists of 16 residues. CDR3 in amino acids: CAWSSRGLLRNQPQHF. CDR3 in DNA: TGTGCCTGGAGTAGTAGGGGACTCCTTCGCAATCAGCCCCAGCATTTT.

CDR3 residues: CASSSPRLAGSDTQYF. CDR3 nucleotide sequence: TGTGCCAGCAGCTCCCCCAGACTAGCGGGATCCGATACGCAGTATTTT. This chain uses TRBV13 with TRBJ2-3; 11 bases are a match to TRBD2. This CDR3 contains 16 residues. The germline V gene has CDR1 PRHDT and CDR2 FYEKMQ (reference sequence). J was trimmed by 6 bases and V by 4 bases; bases with no gene match: 9. The variable domain in full, with the rest retrieved from reference TRBV13 and TRBJ2-3, is AAGVIQSPRHLIKEKRETATLKCYPIPRHDTVYWYQQGPGQDPQFLISFYEKMQSDKGSIPDRFSAQQFSDYHSELNMSSLELGDSALYFCASSSPRLAGSDTQYFGPGTRLTVL.

This chain connects TRBV5-5 to TRBJ1-3, with TRBD1 as a possible D gene (5 bases). The V end was cut by 3 bases, the J end by 0 bases, with 13 bases between. Germline V CDR1 and CDR2: SGHKS, YYEKEE (reference sequence). CDR3 length: 16 residues. The chain's CDR3 is CASSSGHRVSGNTIYF. The CDR3 region has the DNA TGTGCCAGCAGCTCCGGACATCGAGTCTCTGGAAACACCATATATTTT.

This clone came up once. The chain employs TRBV28 and TRBJ2-7, with D tentatively TRBD2 (5 bases). Germline V gene data show CDR1 as MDHEN and CDR2 as SYDVKM. This CDR3 has 14 amino acids. The V end was cut by 3 bases, the J end by 2 bases, with 11 bases between. CDR3 DNA sequence: TGTGCCAGCAGTTTCGCCAGCGGAGCCTACGAGCAGTACTTC. Translating it yields CASSFASGAYEQYF.

The rearrangement joins TRBV5-1 to TRBJ2-7, with 12 bases lining up with TRBD2. The CDR3 consists of 15 residues. The ends lost 2 bases at V and 6 bases at J; junction bases unmatched: 6. Germline CDR1 is SGHRS and CDR2 is YFSETQ. The CDR3 sequence: CASSLQLAGGSEQYF. CDR3 sequence (DNA): TGCGCCAGCAGCTTACAACTAGCGGGAGGCAGCGAGCAGTACTTC.

The chain joins TRBV7-9 to TRBJ2-1; perhaps TRBD2 as D (5 bases). The ends were cut back, 3 bases at V and 6 bases at J, with 12 bases in the middle. The length of the CDR3 is 14 residues. Germline CDR1 is SEHNR and CDR2 is FQNEAQ (reference sequence). CDR3: CASSFLPSSNEQFF. CDR3 DNA sequence: TGTGCCAGCAGCTTTCTTCCTAGCAGCAATGAGCAGTTCTTC. The variable domain in full, with the rest retrieved from reference TRBV7-9 and TRBJ2-1, is DTGVSQNPRHKITKRGQNVTFRCDPISEHNRLYWYRQTLGQGPEFLTYFQNEAQLEKSRLLSDRFSAERPKGSFSTLEIQRTEQGDSAMYLCASSFLPSSNEQFFGPGTRLTVL.

The CDR3 loop reads CATSRGARGGNQPQHF. CDR3 DNA sequence: TGTGCCACCAGCCGAGGGGCCAGGGGTGGCAATCAGCCCCAGCATTTT. The V gene is TRBV15, the J gene TRBJ1-5; D is possibly TRBD1 (6 bases). Germline CDR1 and CDR2: LNHNV and YYDKDF (reference sequence). Trimming left V 5 bases short and J 2 bases short, with 16 bases between. The CDR3 totals 16 residues. The full variable domain, in which reference TRBV15 and TRBJ1-5 provide the parts outside the CDR3, is DAMVIQNPRYQVTQFGKPVTLSCSQTLNHNVMYWYQQKSSQAPKLLFHYYDKDFNNEADTPDNFQSRRPNTSFCFLDIRSPGLGDTAMYLCATSRGARGGNQPQHFGDGTRLSIL.

This clone occurred once. The gene calls are TRBV5-6 and TRBJ1-2, with a weak D call TRBD1 (6 bases). This CDR3 has 13 residues. The germline gives CDR1 SGHDT, CDR2 YYEEEE. V was clipped by 0 bases and J by 7 bases, with 10 bases between them. This chain's CDR3 is CASSLVTGIGYTF. The CDR3 DNA sequence: TGTGCCAGCAGCTTGGTTACAGGGATTGGCTACACCTTC.

CDR3 in amino acids: CASRWDTATNEKLFF. The CDR3 region has the DNA TGTGCCAGCAGATGGGACACAGCAACTAATGAAAAACTGTTTTTT. This chain links TRBV7-2 with TRBJ1-4; TRBD1 might be the D (6 bases). Per germline, CDR1 SGHTA and CDR2 FQGNSA. The CDR3 is made up of 15 amino acids. Trimming pared 6 bases from V and 0 bases from J, leaving 11 bases between.

This clone was found a few times. This chain uses TRBV27 with TRBJ2-7; TRBD1 matches 8 bases. Looked up from germline, CDR1 is MNHEY and CDR2 is SMNVEV (reference sequence). This CDR3 contains 15 residues. J was trimmed by 3 bases and V by 3 bases; bases with no gene match: 7. CDR3 DNA sequence: TGTGCCAGCAGTTTTACTGGGACAGGTAACTACGAGCAGTACTTC. It yields the protein CASSFTGTGNYEQYF.

The chain carries TRBV13 and TRBJ2-4; 7 bases are a match to TRBD2. The CDR3 runs to 18 residues. The germline gives CDR1 PRHDT, CDR2 FYEKMQ (reference sequence). V gave up 0 bases and J gave up 0 bases; unmatched junction bases: 8. The CDR3 region has the DNA TGTGCCAGCAGCTTAGGCGGGGCGGGAGCGATAGCCAAAAACATTCAGTACTTC. Encoded protein: CASSLGGAGAIAKNIQYF.

The V and J genes are TRBV13 and TRBJ1-1, with 11 nucleotides matching TRBD1. The germline V gene has CDR1 PRHDT and CDR2 FYEKMQ (reference sequence). This CDR3 contains 15 residues. Trimming removed 0 bases from V and 11 bases from J; junction bases left unmatched: 8. CDR3 sequence reads: CASSLGPGQGAWAFF. The CDR3 nucleotides read TGTGCCAGCAGCTTAGGCCCCGGACAGGGGGCCTGGGCTTTCTTT.

This chain links TRBV27 with TRBJ1-5; 12 bases line up with TRBD1. Germline assignment: CDR1 MNHEY and CDR2 SMNVEV (reference sequence). The trim removed 6 bases at V and 6 bases at J, leaving 15 bases unmatched. The CDR3 extends over 18 amino acids. CDR3 residues: CASSPYWTGQGASQPQHF. CDR3 sequence (DNA): TGTGCCAGCAGCCCGTACTGGACGGGACAGGGGGCGAGTCAGCCCCAGCATTTT.